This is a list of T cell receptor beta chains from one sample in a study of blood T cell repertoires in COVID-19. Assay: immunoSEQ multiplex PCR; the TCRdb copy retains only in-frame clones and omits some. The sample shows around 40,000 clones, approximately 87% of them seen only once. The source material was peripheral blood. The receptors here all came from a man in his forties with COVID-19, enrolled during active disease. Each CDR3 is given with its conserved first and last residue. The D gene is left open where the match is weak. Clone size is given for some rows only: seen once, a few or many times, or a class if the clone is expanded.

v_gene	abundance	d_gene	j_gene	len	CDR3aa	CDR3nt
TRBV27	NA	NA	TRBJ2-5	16	CASSPSGLPGRETQYF	TGTGCCAGCAGTCCCTCGGGACTCCCTGGGAGGGAGACCCAGTACTTC
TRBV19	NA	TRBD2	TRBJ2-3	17	CASSIDGPGRGTDTQYF	TGTGCCAGTAGTATAGATGGGCCCGGGAGGGGCACAGATACGCAGTATTTT
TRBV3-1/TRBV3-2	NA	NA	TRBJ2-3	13	CASSQFRGDTQYF	TGTGCCAGCAGCCAATTCCGGGGGGATACGCAGTATTTT
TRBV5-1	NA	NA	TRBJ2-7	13	CASSFDSSYEQYF	TGCGCCAGCAGCTTTGACAGCTCCTACGAGCAGTACTTC
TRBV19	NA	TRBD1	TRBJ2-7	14	CASSGQGASYEQYF	TGTGCCAGTAGCGGACAGGGGGCGTCCTACGAGCAGTACTTC
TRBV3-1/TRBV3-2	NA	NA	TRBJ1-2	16	CASSQDPKGVNYGYTF	TGTGCCAGCAGCCAAGATCCGAAAGGGGTCAACTATGGCTACACCTTC
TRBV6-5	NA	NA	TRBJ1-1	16	CASSYSMALQNTEAFF	TGTGCCAGCAGTTACAGTATGGCTTTGCAGAACACTGAAGCTTTCTTT
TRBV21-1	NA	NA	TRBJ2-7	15	CASSPERGRWYEQYF	TGTGCCAGCAGCCCAGAAAGGGGGCGCTGGTACGAGCAGTACTTC
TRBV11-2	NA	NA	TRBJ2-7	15	CASSLARAAPYEQYF	TGTGCCAGCAGCTTAGCCCGAGCGGCACCCTACGAGCAGTACTTC
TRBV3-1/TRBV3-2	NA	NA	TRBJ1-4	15	CASSRRGATNEKLFF	TGTGCCAGCAGCCGCCGGGGGGCAACTAATGAAAAACTGTTTTTT
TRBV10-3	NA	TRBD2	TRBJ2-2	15	CAISTSGGATGELFF	TGTGCCATCAGTACTAGCGGGGGGGCCACCGGGGAGCTGTTTTTT
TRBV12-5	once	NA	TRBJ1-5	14	CASGFGDSNQPQHF	TGTGCTAGTGGTTTCGGGGATAGCAATCAGCCCCAGCATTTT
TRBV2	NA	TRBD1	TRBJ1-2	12	CASSAGGGGYTF	TGTGCCAGCAGTGCAGGGGGCGGTGGCTACACCTTC
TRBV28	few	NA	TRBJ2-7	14	CASSSTAILNEQYF	TGTGCCAGCAGTTCGACAGCCATCCTTAACGAGCAGTACTTC
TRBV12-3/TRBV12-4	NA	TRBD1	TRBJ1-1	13	CASSLALDRAAFF	TGTGCCAGCAGTTTAGCGCTAGACAGGGCAGCTTTCTTT
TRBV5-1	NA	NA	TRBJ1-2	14	CASSLEGGNYGYTF	TGCGCCAGCAGCTTGGAAGGGGGTAACTATGGCTACACCTTC
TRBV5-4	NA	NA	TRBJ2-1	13	CASSLTGYNEQFF	TGTGCCAGCAGCTTGACGGGTTACAATGAGCAGTTCTTC
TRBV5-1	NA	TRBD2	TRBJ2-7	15	CASSLGDAGAYEQYF	TGCGCCAGCAGCTTGGGGGATGCGGGAGCCTACGAGCAGTACTTC
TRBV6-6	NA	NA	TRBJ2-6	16	CASSYHEGSGANVLTF	TGTGCCAGCAGTTACCATGAGGGCTCTGGGGCCAACGTCCTGACTTTC
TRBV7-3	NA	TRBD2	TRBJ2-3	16	CASSPGGGGGTDTQYF	TGTGCCAGCAGCCCAGGAGGCGGGGGGGGCACAGATACGCAGTATTTT
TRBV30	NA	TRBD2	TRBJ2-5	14	CAWSVGGLGETQYF	TGTGCCTGGAGTGTGGGGGGGTTGGGAGAGACCCAGTACTTC
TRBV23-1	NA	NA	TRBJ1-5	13	CASSQGDTQPQHF	TGCGCCAGCAGTCAAGGGGACACTCAGCCCCAGCATTTT
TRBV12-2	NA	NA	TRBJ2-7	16	CASRLEAGGPSYEQYF	TGTGCAAGTCGCTTAGAGGCAGGGGGACCCTCCTACGAGCAGTACTTC
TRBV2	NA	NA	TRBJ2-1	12	CASTEGYNEQFF	TGTGCCAGCACGGAGGGGTACAATGAGCAGTTCTTC
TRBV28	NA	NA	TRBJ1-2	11	CASSLEYGYTF	TGTGCCAGCAGTTTAGAGTATGGCTACACCTTC
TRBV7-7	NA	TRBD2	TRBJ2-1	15	CASSQTSGNGYEQFF	TGTGCCAGCAGCCAGACTAGCGGGAATGGGTATGAGCAGTTCTTC
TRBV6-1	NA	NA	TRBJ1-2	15	CASSEVEGSNYGYTF	TGTGCCAGCAGTGAAGTGGAGGGGTCTAACTATGGCTACACCTTC
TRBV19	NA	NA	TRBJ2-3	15	CASRTGGSLTDTQYF	TGTGCCAGTCGGACCGGGGGTTCCCTCACAGATACGCAGTATTTT
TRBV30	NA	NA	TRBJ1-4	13	CAWRGGAREKLFF	TGTGCCTGGAGAGGCGGGGCGAGAGAAAAACTGTTTTTT
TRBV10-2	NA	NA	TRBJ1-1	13	CASSNGGVIEAFF	TGCGCCAGCAGTAATGGAGGGGTGATTGAAGCTTTCTTT
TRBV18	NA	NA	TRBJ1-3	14	CASSPGISGNTIYF	TGTGCCAGCTCACCGGGCATCTCTGGAAACACCATATATTTT
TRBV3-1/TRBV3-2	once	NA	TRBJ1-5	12	CASSPRAGPQHF	TGTGCCAGCAGCCCGAGGGCCGGGCCCCAGCATTTT
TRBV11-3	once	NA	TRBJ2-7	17	CASSLGGIRPLDYEQYF	TGTGCCAGCAGCTTAGGAGGGATACGGCCCTTGGACTACGAGCAGTACTTC
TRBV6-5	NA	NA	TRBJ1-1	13	CASTQGLNTEAFF	TGTGCCAGCACCCAGGGCCTGAACACTGAAGCTTTCTTT
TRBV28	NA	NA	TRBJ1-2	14	CASSLGRLNYGYTF	TGTGCCAGCTCCTTAGGCAGGCTTAACTATGGCTACACCTTC
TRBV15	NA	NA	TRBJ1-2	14	CATSGRGINYGYTF	TGTGCCACCAGCGGAAGGGGGATTAACTATGGCTACACCTTC
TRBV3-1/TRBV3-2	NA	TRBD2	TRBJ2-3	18	CASSLGLAGGPGTDTQYF	TGTGCCAGCAGCCTGGGACTAGCGGGAGGGCCCGGAACAGATACGCAGTATTTT
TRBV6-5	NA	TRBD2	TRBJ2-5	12	CASSPREGAQYF	TGTGCCAGCAGTCCAAGGGAGGGAGCCCAGTACTTC
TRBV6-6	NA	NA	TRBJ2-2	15	CASTFGGTNTGELFF	TGTGCCAGCACCTTTGGCGGGACGAACACCGGGGAGCTGTTTTTT
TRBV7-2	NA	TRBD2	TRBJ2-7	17	CASRRGLAGEGTYEQYF	TGTGCCAGCAGACGGGGACTAGCGGGAGAGGGAACCTACGAGCAGTACTTC
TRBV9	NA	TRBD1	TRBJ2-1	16	CASSVEDRGFYNEQFF	TGTGCCAGCAGCGTAGAGGACAGGGGGTTCTACAATGAGCAGTTCTTC
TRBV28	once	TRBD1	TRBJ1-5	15	CASSAVDRALQPQHF	TGTGCCAGCAGTGCGGTCGACAGGGCTCTGCAGCCCCAGCATTTT
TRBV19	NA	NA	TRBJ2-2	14	CASSIQGVTGELFF	TGTGCCAGTAGTATCCAGGGTGTAACCGGGGAGCTGTTTTTT
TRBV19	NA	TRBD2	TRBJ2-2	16	CASSFGLAMNTGELFF	TGTGCCAGTAGTTTCGGACTAGCGATGAACACCGGGGAGCTGTTTTTT
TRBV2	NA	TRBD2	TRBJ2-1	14	CASSVGLALNEQFF	TGTGCCAGCTCGGTGGGACTAGCCCTTAATGAGCAGTTCTTC
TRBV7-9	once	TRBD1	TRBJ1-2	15	CASSLGTGSNYGYTF	TGTGCCAGCAGCTTAGGGACAGGGTCTAACTATGGCTACACCTTC
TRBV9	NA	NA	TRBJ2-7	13	CASSRASAYEQYF	TGTGCCAGCTCTCGGGCTAGCGCCTACGAGCAGTACTTC
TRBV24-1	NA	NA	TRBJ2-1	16	CATSDLLARGLNEQFF	TGTGCCACCAGTGATTTATTAGCCCGGGGTTTGAATGAGCAGTTCTTC
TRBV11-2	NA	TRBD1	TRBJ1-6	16	CASSPTPGQGASPLHF	TGTGCCAGCAGCCCAACTCCGGGACAGGGGGCTTCACCCCTCCACTTT
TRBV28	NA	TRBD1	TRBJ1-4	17	CASTGTGEGFTREKLFF	TGTGCCTCTACCGGGACAGGGGAAGGGTTTACGAGAGAAAAACTGTTTTTT
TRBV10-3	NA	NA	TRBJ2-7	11	CATLQGNEQYF	TGTGCCACCCTACAGGGAAACGAGCAGTACTTC
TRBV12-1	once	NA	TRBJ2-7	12	CASSSHRVEQYF	TGTGCCAGCAGCTCCCACAGGGTCGAGCAGTACTTC
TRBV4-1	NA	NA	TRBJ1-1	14	CASSPREGGTEAFF	TGCGCCAGCAGCCCTCGAGAAGGGGGCACTGAAGCTTTCTTT
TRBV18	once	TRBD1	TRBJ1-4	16	CASSPTTGQLNEKLFF	TGTGCCAGCTCACCAACCACGGGACAGCTTAATGAAAAACTGTTTTTT
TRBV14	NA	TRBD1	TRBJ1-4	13	CASSQQGGGKLFF	TGTGCCAGCAGCCAGCAGGGGGGAGGAAAACTGTTTTTT